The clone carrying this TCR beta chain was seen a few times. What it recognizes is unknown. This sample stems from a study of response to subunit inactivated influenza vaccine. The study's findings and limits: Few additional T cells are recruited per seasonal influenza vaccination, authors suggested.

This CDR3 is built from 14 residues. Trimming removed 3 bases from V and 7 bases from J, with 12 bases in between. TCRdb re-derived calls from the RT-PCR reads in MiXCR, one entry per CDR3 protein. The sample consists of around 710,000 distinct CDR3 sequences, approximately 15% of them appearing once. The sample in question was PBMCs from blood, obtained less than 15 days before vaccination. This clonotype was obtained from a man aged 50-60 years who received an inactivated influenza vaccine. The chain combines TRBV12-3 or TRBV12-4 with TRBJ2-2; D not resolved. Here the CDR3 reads CASSFMENGGELFF. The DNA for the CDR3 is TGTGCCAGCAGTTTCATGGAAAACGGCGGGGAGCTGTTTTTT.